The 15 T cell receptor beta chains below all came from one sample that was sequenced in a study of blood T cell repertoires in COVID-19. This table comes from immunoSEQ multiplex PCR, and its TCRdb copy is limited to in-frame clones, with some not included. The table records 140,000 to 150,000 clones, about 79% of them present only once. The sequencing sample was made of peripheral blood. The receptor set was obtained from a man in his 60s with active or convalescent COVID-19.

This clone appeared a few times. The CDR3 DNA reads TGTGCCAGCAGCCCAGTAACGACAGGGGACACCTACGAGCAGTACGTC. The encoded protein is CASSPVTTGDTYEQYV. This chain connects TRBV7-9 to TRBJ2-7; 8 nucleotides agree with TRBD1. V gave up 5 bases and J gave up 2 bases; unmatched junction bases: 11. Germline V gene lookup returns CDR1 SEHNR and CDR2 FQNEAQ (reference sequence). The length of the CDR3 is 16 residues.

The V call is TRBV9, the J call TRBJ1-2; D possibly corresponds to TRBD1 (5 bases). With 0 bases removed from V and 6 bases from J, the gap between germline ends came to 15 bases. Germline CDR1 and CDR2: SGDLS and YYNGEE. The CDR3 consists of 15 residues. CDR3 in DNA: TGTGCCAGCAGCGTAGGAGGGGAGGGGAGCAATGGCTACACCTTC. Translated: CASSVGGEGSNGYTF.

V is TRBV6-5 and J is TRBJ1-2; 7 bases map to TRBD1. The J segment lost 7 bases and the V segment lost 7 bases, leaving 9 bases of the junction unmatched. The CDR3 runs to 13 residues. Germline V lookup: CDR1 MNHEY, CDR2 SVGAGI. CDR3 region: CASKKWDSSGYTF. CDR3 coding DNA: TGTGCCAGCAAGAAGTGGGACAGCTCTGGCTACACCTTC.

This clone was seen just once. The J gene is TRBJ1-2, the V gene TRBV29-1; TRBD1 might be the D (6 bases). The CDR3 length is 17 residues. The V gene lost 0 bases and the J gene lost 4 bases, with 21 bases spanning the gap. Per the germline V gene, CDR1 is SQVTM and CDR2 is ANQGSEA. In DNA form, the CDR3 reads TGCAGCGTTGAAGATGGACCCCGGGGCGGGGGCGGCTATGGCTACACCTTC. Amino acid sequence: CSVEDGPRGGGGYGYTF.

The J gene is TRBJ2-3, the V gene TRBV4-3; a weak D match, TRBD2 (6 bases). The CDR3 loop spans 14 amino acids. CDR1 is LGHNA and CDR2 is YSLEER in the germline V gene. The V end lost 2 bases, the J end lost 9 bases, and 15 bases lay between the germline ends. Here the CDR3 reads CASSQRVGGETQYF. The CDR3 nucleotides read TGCGCCAGCAGCCAAAGGGTGGGGGGAGAGACGCAGTATTTT.

DNA of the CDR3: TGTGCCAGCAGCCCGGGACTGAGGAACATTCAGTACTTC. It codes for CASSPGLRNIQYF. The gene calls are TRBV11-3 and TRBJ2-4; D perhaps matches TRBD2 (6 bases). Germline values: CDR1 SGHNT, CDR2 YENEEA. The length of the CDR3 is 13 residues. The V gene lost 5 bases and the J gene lost 7 bases, with 12 bases spanning the gap.

The chain joins TRBV11-2 to TRBJ2-1, with D possibly TRBD2 on 6 matching bases. From germline, CDR1 is SGHAT and CDR2 FQNNGV. Deletions cut 4 bases from V and 1 base from J, with 17 bases between. This CDR3 has 17 residues. The CDR3, as DNA: TGTGCCAGCAGCTCAATCGGGACTTGGTTATCCTACAATGAGCAGTTCTTC. Its translation is CASSSIGTWLSYNEQFF. The variable domain in full, with the rest retrieved from reference TRBV11-2 and TRBJ2-1, is EAGVAQSPRYKIIEKRQSVAFWCNPISGHATLYWYQQILGQGPKLLIQFQNNGVVDDSQLPKDRFSAERLKGVDSTLKIQPAKLEDSAVYLCASSSIGTWLSYNEQFFGPGTRLTVL.

V gene TRBV29-1 combines with J gene TRBJ1-5, with D possibly TRBD1 on 6 matching bases. The CDR3 is made up of 15 amino acids. The germline CDR1 and CDR2 sequences are SQVTM and ANQGSEA. The V end was cut by 4 bases, the J end by 2 bases, with 15 bases between. The CDR3, as DNA: TGCAGCGTTGTATTTATACAGGGAGGCAATCAGCCCCAGCATTTT. This gives the protein CSVVFIQGGNQPQHF.

The chain couples TRBV4-3 to TRBJ1-1; maybe TRBD1 (6 bases). Deletions cut 0 bases from V and 8 bases from J, with 13 bases between. The CDR3 runs 14 residues. Looked up from germline, CDR1 is LGHNA and CDR2 is YSLEER. This CDR3 reads CASSQDRGEGEAFF. DNA of the CDR3: TGCGCCAGCAGCCAAGATAGGGGGGAGGGCGAAGCTTTCTTT.

This chain joins TRBV7-8 and TRBJ1-2; tentative D call: TRBD1 (5 bases). V gave up 4 bases and J gave up 7 bases, with 13 bases separating them. CDR3 length: 13 amino acids. Germline lookup yields CDR1 SGHVS and CDR2 FQNEAQ. The DNA for the CDR3 is TGTGCCAGCAGCTCAAACTTAAGGGGTGGCTACACCTTC. It encodes CASSSNLRGGYTF. The complete variable domain, with remaining parts taken from reference TRBV7-8 and TRBJ1-2, reads GAGVSQSPRYKVAKRGQDVALRCDPISGHVSLFWYQQALGQGPEFLTYFQNEAQLDKSGLPSDRFFAERPEGSVSTLKIQRTQQEDSAVYLCASSSNLRGGYTFGSGTRLTVV.

The chain combines TRBV7-2 with TRBJ1-4; 8 nucleotides match TRBD1. The trim removed 5 bases at V and 5 bases at J, leaving 7 bases unmatched. Germline CDR1 SGHTA, CDR2 FQGNSA. The CDR3 is 15 residues long. CDR3 DNA sequence: TGTGCCAGCAGCCCCTTCGGGACAGGAAATGAAAAACTGTTTTTT. This gives the protein CASSPFGTGNEKLFF.

The chain joins TRBV7-2 to TRBJ1-5; D not certain. From germline, CDR1 is SGHTA and CDR2 FQGNSA. The ends were cut back, 0 bases at V and 13 bases at J, with 16 bases in the middle. This CDR3 contains 14 residues. The CDR3 sequence is CASSLAASSSQQHF. The DNA of the CDR3 is TGTGCCAGCAGCTTAGCGGCCAGTTCTTCACAACAGCATTTT.

The chain carries TRBV19 and TRBJ2-3; D remains ambiguous. V lost 2 bases to trimming and J lost 2 bases, with 11 bases between them. The CDR3 totals 15 residues. Germline CDR1 is LNHDA and CDR2 is SQIVND (reference sequence). The chain's CDR3 is CASSIIFVSTDTQYF. CDR3 in DNA: TGTGCCAGTAGTATAATCTTTGTGTCCACAGATACGCAGTATTTT.

The chain carries TRBV11-3 and TRBJ2-2; 9 bases align to TRBD2. The CDR3 contains 15 residues. Germline loops: CDR1 SGHNT, CDR2 YENEEA. V was clipped by 5 bases and J by 6 bases; unmatched bases: 7. Here the CDR3 reads CASSPTSGRAGELFF. The CDR3 DNA reads as TGTGCCAGCAGCCCGACTAGCGGCCGTGCCGGGGAGCTGTTTTTT.

This chain joins TRBV7-2 and TRBJ2-7, with 7 bases lining up with TRBD1. Germline assignment: CDR1 SGHTA and CDR2 FQGNSA. The ends lost 6 bases at V and 4 bases at J; junction bases unmatched: 3. CDR3 length equals 12 residues. As DNA, the CDR3 is TGTGCCAGCAGTCCAGGGGGTTACGAGCAGTACTTC. Its translation is CASSPGGYEQYF.